The TCR beta chain under discussion was sequenced for a study of spatial heterogeneity in lung cancer. Study-level background: TCR and UMI combinations that were unique each appeared, on average, more than ten times in raw reads.

CDR1 and CDR2 from the germline V gene are SGHNT and YYREEE (reference sequence). The CDR3 extends over 16 amino acids. Trimming left V 3 bases short and J 3 bases short, with 16 bases between. TCRdb reanalysed the 5' RACE reads using MiXCR and keeps one entry per CDR3 protein. This table has 110,000 or so distinct CDR3 sequences, 10% to 14% appearing once. As concerns this clonotype: What it recognizes is unknown.

General study points: Detection of ubiquitous tumor TCRs in blood was higher at resection than follow-up.

Time point noted: blood at routine non-recurrence follow-up after resection. The specimen was PBMCs, collected at follow-up. This receptor was identified in a female donor with early-stage non-small cell lung cancer. The rearrangement links TRBV5-4 to TRBJ2-1; TRBD2 is a possible D gene (6 bases). The CDR3 DNA reads as TGTGCCAGCAGCTCTAAGACGGGAGTCTACTACAATGAGCAGTTCTTC. Its translation: CASSSKTGVYYNEQFF. Full variable domain (missing parts from reference TRBV5-4 and TRBJ2-1): ETGVTQSPTHLIKTRGQQVTLRCSSQSGHNTVSWYQQALGQGPQFIFQYYREEENGRGNFPPRFSGLQFPNYSSELNVNALELDDSALYLCASSSKTGVYYNEQFFGPGTRLTVL.